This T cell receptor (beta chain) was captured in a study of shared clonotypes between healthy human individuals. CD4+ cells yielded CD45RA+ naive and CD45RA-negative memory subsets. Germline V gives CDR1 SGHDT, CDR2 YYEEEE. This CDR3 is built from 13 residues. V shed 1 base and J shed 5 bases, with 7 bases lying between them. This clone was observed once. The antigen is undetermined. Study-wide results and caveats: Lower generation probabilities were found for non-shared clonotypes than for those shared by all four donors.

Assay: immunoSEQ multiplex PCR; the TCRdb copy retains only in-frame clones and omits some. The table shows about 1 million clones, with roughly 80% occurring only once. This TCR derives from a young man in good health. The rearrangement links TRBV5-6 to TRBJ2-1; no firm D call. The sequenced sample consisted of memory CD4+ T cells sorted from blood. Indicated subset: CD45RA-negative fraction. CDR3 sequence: CASSLPADNEQFF. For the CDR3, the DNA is TGTGCCAGCAGCTTGCCCGCGGACAATGAGCAGTTCTTC.